A selection of T cell receptor beta chains follows, all from one sample in a study of CD8 T cells in ankylosing spondylitis. TCRdb passed the 5' RACE reads through MiXCR, listing each CDR3 protein once. The sample contains roughly 440,000 distinct CDR3 sequences, 17% of which appear only once. The material sequenced was blood, either unsorted or a sorted T cell fraction (not recorded which). These receptors all stem from a male donor with ankylosing spondylitis. The CDR3 runs from the conserved cysteine through the conserved F or W. Fields, in order: V gene, D gene, clone size, J gene, CDR3 DNA, CDR3 protein. D genes are given only for firm matches. The size of a clone is reported for some rows only, either as once, few or many, or as a class for expanded clones.

v_gene: TRBV29-1; d_gene: .; abundance: few; j_gene: TRBJ1-2; CDR3nt: TGCAGCGTTGTAAGTGGTAACTATGGCTACACCTTC; CDR3aa: CSVVSGNYGYTF
v_gene: TRBV20-1; d_gene: TRBD1; abundance: few; j_gene: TRBJ2-7; CDR3nt: TGCAGTGCTAGAGGGGACAGATTCTACGAGCAGTACTTC; CDR3aa: CSARGDRFYEQYF
v_gene: TRBV13; d_gene: .; abundance: .; j_gene: TRBJ1-5; CDR3nt: TGTGCCAGCAGCCCTCCGAGGGGCAACAGCAATCAGCCCCAGCATTTT; CDR3aa: CASSPPRGNSNQPQHF
v_gene: TRBV7-2; d_gene: TRBD1; abundance: .; j_gene: TRBJ1-4; CDR3nt: TGTGCCAGCAGCTTAACAGGGGGCGGTGGGGAAAAACTGTTTTTT; CDR3aa: CASSLTGGGGEKLFF
v_gene: TRBV10-3; d_gene: .; abundance: few; j_gene: TRBJ2-2; CDR3nt: TGTGCCATCAGCGGGAGTGGCACCGGGGAGCTGTTTTTT; CDR3aa: CAISGSGTGELFF
v_gene: TRBV11-2; d_gene: .; abundance: few; j_gene: TRBJ2-7; CDR3nt: TGTGCCAGCAGCTCCAGCCGGGACGCCTACGAGCAGTACTTC; CDR3aa: CASSSSRDAYEQYF
v_gene: TRBV7-9; d_gene: .; abundance: many; j_gene: TRBJ1-4; CDR3nt: TGTGCCAGCAGCTTAGGAACGGGACACCTTAATGAAAAACTGTTTTTT; CDR3aa: CASSLGTGHLNEKLFF
v_gene: TRBV29-1; d_gene: TRBD1; abundance: few; j_gene: TRBJ1-4; CDR3nt: TGCAGCGTCCTCGCGACAGGGGGCACTAATGAAAAACTGTTTTTT; CDR3aa: CSVLATGGTNEKLFF
v_gene: TRBV20-1; d_gene: TRBD1; abundance: few; j_gene: TRBJ2-3; CDR3nt: TGCAGTGCCAATACTCGACAGGGGACTTACACAGATACGCAGTATTTT; CDR3aa: CSANTRQGTYTDTQYF
v_gene: TRBV7-9; d_gene: .; abundance: few; j_gene: TRBJ2-5; CDR3nt: TGTGCCAGCAGCTCCACGGGGGGCGGAGAGACCCAGTACTTC; CDR3aa: CASSSTGGGETQYF
v_gene: TRBV10-3; d_gene: TRBD2; abundance: few; j_gene: TRBJ2-5; CDR3nt: TGTGCCATCAGTGATTCGAGCGGGGAGGCAGAGACCCAGTACTTC; CDR3aa: CAISDSSGEAETQYF
v_gene: TRBV6-5; d_gene: .; abundance: few; j_gene: TRBJ2-3; CDR3nt: TGTGCCAGCAGTTACCTAGCGCGGCAGACAGATACGCAGTATTTT; CDR3aa: CASSYLARQTDTQYF
v_gene: TRBV7-2; d_gene: TRBD2; abundance: .; j_gene: TRBJ2-7; CDR3nt: TGTGCCAGCAGCTTACAAGCGGGGAGCTCCTACGAGCAGTACTTC; CDR3aa: CASSLQAGSSYEQYF
v_gene: TRBV7-9; d_gene: .; abundance: many; j_gene: TRBJ1-1; CDR3nt: TGTGCCAGCAGCTTAGAGGGGGGGTCTACTGAAGCTTTCTTT; CDR3aa: CASSLEGGSTEAFF
v_gene: TRBV6-2/TRBV6-3; d_gene: TRBD2; abundance: few; j_gene: TRBJ2-1; CDR3nt: TGTGCCAGCAGTTATAACAGGGGACTAGCGGGAGGACTACTCCCCTCCTACAATGAGCAGTTCTTC; CDR3aa: CASSYNRGLAGGLLPSYNEQFF
v_gene: TRBV10-3; d_gene: .; abundance: few; j_gene: TRBJ2-7; CDR3nt: TGTGCCATCAGTGAGCGGACTTTCTACGAGCAGTACTTC; CDR3aa: CAISERTFYEQYF
v_gene: TRBV27; d_gene: .; abundance: .; j_gene: TRBJ2-5; CDR3nt: TGTGCCACCAGTGGGGTGTACCAAGAGACCCAGTACTTC; CDR3aa: CATSGVYQETQYF
v_gene: TRBV3-1; d_gene: .; abundance: .; j_gene: TRBJ1-1; CDR3nt: TGTGCCAGCAGGCCCGGGGGGCACACTGAAGCTTTCTTT; CDR3aa: CASRPGGHTEAFF
v_gene: TRBV29-1; d_gene: .; abundance: .; j_gene: TRBJ1-2; CDR3nt: TGCAGCGTTGAAGATATATCAGGAGTCTCCACCTTC; CDR3aa: CSVEDISGVSTF
v_gene: TRBV27; d_gene: .; abundance: few; j_gene: TRBJ1-1; CDR3nt: TGTGCCAGCGGAGAGTACGGGCCCAGGGACACTGAAGCTTTCTTT; CDR3aa: CASGEYGPRDTEAFF
v_gene: TRBV4-1; d_gene: .; abundance: few; j_gene: TRBJ2-5; CDR3nt: TGCGCCAGCAGCCAACCGGGCCGGGAGACCCAGTACTTC; CDR3aa: CASSQPGRETQYF
v_gene: TRBV15; d_gene: .; abundance: .; j_gene: TRBJ2-1; CDR3nt: TGTGCCACCAGCTCAGCCCGGGCGTTCCTTAGCTCCTACAATGAGCAGTTCTTC; CDR3aa: CATSSARAFLSSYNEQFF
v_gene: TRBV20-1; d_gene: TRBD1; abundance: .; j_gene: TRBJ2-1; CDR3nt: TGCAGTGCCAACGCTAGAGGGGGCGTCTCCTACAATGAGCAGTTCTTC; CDR3aa: CSANARGGVSYNEQFF
v_gene: TRBV9; d_gene: .; abundance: .; j_gene: TRBJ2-1; CDR3nt: TGTGCCAGCAGCGTAGAAACCTACAATGAGCAGTTCTTC; CDR3aa: CASSVETYNEQFF
v_gene: TRBV15; d_gene: .; abundance: .; j_gene: TRBJ1-1; CDR3nt: TGTGCCACCAAACTTGGACAGACTAACACTGAAGCTTTCTTT; CDR3aa: CATKLGQTNTEAFF
v_gene: TRBV28; d_gene: .; abundance: .; j_gene: TRBJ2-7; CDR3nt: TGTGCCAGCAGTTTATCGGACTCGCGAGCCGAGCAGTACTTC; CDR3aa: CASSLSDSRAEQYF
v_gene: TRBV28; d_gene: .; abundance: few; j_gene: TRBJ2-2; CDR3nt: TGTGCCAGCAGTTTTCTCGGTGGGGAGCTGTTTTTT; CDR3aa: CASSFLGGELFF
v_gene: TRBV4-3; d_gene: TRBD2; abundance: .; j_gene: TRBJ2-7; CDR3nt: TGCGCCAGCAGCCCAAGACTAGCGGGAGGGTTAGAGCAGTACTTC; CDR3aa: CASSPRLAGGLEQYF
v_gene: TRBV7-2; d_gene: TRBD2; abundance: .; j_gene: TRBJ2-1; CDR3nt: TGTGCCAGCAGCTTAGGACTAGCGGGACCCAATGAGCAGTTCTTC; CDR3aa: CASSLGLAGPNEQFF
v_gene: TRBV5-1; d_gene: TRBD1; abundance: few; j_gene: TRBJ2-3; CDR3nt: TGCGCCAGCAGCCCCCGACAGGGGGCCGCAGATACGCAGTATTTT; CDR3aa: CASSPRQGAADTQYF
v_gene: TRBV7-9; d_gene: .; abundance: .; j_gene: TRBJ2-7; CDR3nt: TGTGCCAGCAGCCCCGCCCAGTCCGAGCAGTACTTC; CDR3aa: CASSPAQSEQYF
v_gene: TRBV6-2/TRBV6-3; d_gene: .; abundance: once; j_gene: TRBJ2-1; CDR3nt: TGTGCCAGCAGCCCGGTGGGCAGGACCTACAATGAGCAGTTCTTC; CDR3aa: CASSPVGRTYNEQFF
v_gene: TRBV7-2; d_gene: .; abundance: many; j_gene: TRBJ2-3; CDR3nt: TGTGCCAGCAGGACGGACAGCACAGATACGCAGTATTTT; CDR3aa: CASRTDSTDTQYF
v_gene: TRBV12-3/TRBV12-4; d_gene: TRBD2; abundance: many; j_gene: TRBJ2-7; CDR3nt: TGTGCCAGCAGTCCTCTCGGGAGGGTACCCTACGAGCAGTACTTC; CDR3aa: CASSPLGRVPYEQYF
v_gene: TRBV29-1; d_gene: .; abundance: .; j_gene: TRBJ2-5; CDR3nt: TGCAGCACCTCCGCGGGCCAAGAGACCCAGTACTTC; CDR3aa: CSTSAGQETQYF
v_gene: TRBV5-1; d_gene: .; abundance: many; j_gene: TRBJ1-1; CDR3nt: TGCGCCAGCAGCCATCCGGGACCAACGGGCACTGAAGCTTTCTTT; CDR3aa: CASSHPGPTGTEAFF
v_gene: TRBV4-3; d_gene: .; abundance: few; j_gene: TRBJ1-4; CDR3nt: TGCGCCAGCAGCCGTGGTCCCGGTGTGGGTAATGAAAAACTGTTTTTT; CDR3aa: CASSRGPGVGNEKLFF
v_gene: TRBV11-2; d_gene: .; abundance: few; j_gene: TRBJ2-1; CDR3nt: TGTGCCAGCAGCCCCATGAATGAGCAGTTCTTC; CDR3aa: CASSPMNEQFF
v_gene: TRBV24-1; d_gene: TRBD2; abundance: few; j_gene: TRBJ2-2; CDR3nt: TGTGCCACCAGTCGCGGGGGGGCAGACACCGGGGAGCTGTTTTTT; CDR3aa: CATSRGGADTGELFF
v_gene: TRBV3-1; d_gene: TRBD2; abundance: many; j_gene: TRBJ2-7; CDR3nt: TGTGCCAGCAGCCAGCTAGCGGGAGAGGGCGAGCAGTACTTC; CDR3aa: CASSQLAGEGEQYF
v_gene: TRBV30; d_gene: .; abundance: few; j_gene: TRBJ1-2; CDR3nt: TGTGCCTGGACCCCGGGTACAGGCTCTAACTATGGCTACACCTTC; CDR3aa: CAWTPGTGSNYGYTF
v_gene: TRBV19; d_gene: .; abundance: .; j_gene: TRBJ1-5; CDR3nt: TGTGCCAGTAGTATCTGGGGCCTAAGCGATCAGCCCCAGCATTTT; CDR3aa: CASSIWGLSDQPQHF
v_gene: TRBV4-2; d_gene: .; abundance: .; j_gene: TRBJ1-1; CDR3nt: TGTGCCAGCAGCCAAGACCTAGGACAGTACACTGAAGCTTTCTTT; CDR3aa: CASSQDLGQYTEAFF
v_gene: TRBV12-3/TRBV12-4; d_gene: .; abundance: .; j_gene: TRBJ1-4; CDR3nt: TGTGCCAGCAGCAGACTTGTGCTGGACGGAACTAATGAAAAACTGTTTTTT; CDR3aa: CASSRLVLDGTNEKLFF
v_gene: TRBV20-1; d_gene: .; abundance: once; j_gene: TRBJ2-5; CDR3nt: TGCAGTGCTAGAGCCTTAGGGGACCTTTGGGAGACCCAGTACTTC; CDR3aa: CSARALGDLWETQYF
v_gene: TRBV7-3; d_gene: .; abundance: .; j_gene: TRBJ2-2; CDR3nt: TGTGCCAGCAGACCCAGAACGAACACCGGGGAGCTGTTTTTT; CDR3aa: CASRPRTNTGELFF
v_gene: TRBV12-3/TRBV12-4; d_gene: TRBD2; abundance: many; j_gene: TRBJ2-1; CDR3nt: TGTGCCAGCAGTTTACAAGCGTCCCCGGGGGGTGAGCAGTTCTTC; CDR3aa: CASSLQASPGGEQFF
v_gene: TRBV11-3; d_gene: .; abundance: .; j_gene: TRBJ2-1; CDR3nt: TGTGCCAGCAGCCCCACGACGGTCTACAATGAGCAGTTCTTC; CDR3aa: CASSPTTVYNEQFF
v_gene: TRBV5-4; d_gene: .; abundance: few; j_gene: TRBJ2-1; CDR3nt: TGTGCCAGCAGCCCCGGAGGGCTAGGGGACGGTGAGCAGTTCTTC; CDR3aa: CASSPGGLGDGEQFF
v_gene: TRBV6-1; d_gene: TRBD1; abundance: .; j_gene: TRBJ2-1; CDR3nt: TGTGCCAGCAGCGACGTGACAGGGGGGGTGGGTGAGCAGTTCTTC; CDR3aa: CASSDVTGGVGEQFF
v_gene: TRBV7-2; d_gene: TRBD1; abundance: .; j_gene: TRBJ1-2; CDR3nt: TGTGCCAGCAGCGTAGGACAGGGGGCAACCTATGGCTACACCTTC; CDR3aa: CASSVGQGATYGYTF
v_gene: TRBV3-1; d_gene: .; abundance: .; j_gene: TRBJ2-5; CDR3nt: TGTGCCAGCAGCCAAGATTGGGAAGAGACCCAGTACTTC; CDR3aa: CASSQDWEETQYF
v_gene: TRBV15; d_gene: .; abundance: few; j_gene: TRBJ1-5; CDR3nt: TGTGCCACCAGCAGCCCTTATGAGCCCCAGCATTTT; CDR3aa: CATSSPYEPQHF
v_gene: TRBV6-5; d_gene: .; abundance: .; j_gene: TRBJ1-2; CDR3nt: TGTGCCAGCAGTTACAAAACCCTAGGAAACTATGGCTACACCTTC; CDR3aa: CASSYKTLGNYGYTF
v_gene: TRBV6-2/TRBV6-3; d_gene: .; abundance: .; j_gene: TRBJ1-4; CDR3nt: TGTGCCAGCAGTACCCCATCGATTAATGAAAAACTGTTTTTT; CDR3aa: CASSTPSINEKLFF
v_gene: TRBV7-2; d_gene: TRBD2; abundance: .; j_gene: TRBJ2-3; CDR3nt: TGTGCCAGCAGCTTAGGGGGGACTAGCGGGAGCACAGATACGCAGTATTTT; CDR3aa: CASSLGGTSGSTDTQYF
v_gene: TRBV10-3; d_gene: .; abundance: .; j_gene: TRBJ2-3; CDR3nt: TGTGCCATCTTATTAGCGGGCACAGATACGCAGTATTTT; CDR3aa: CAILLAGTDTQYF